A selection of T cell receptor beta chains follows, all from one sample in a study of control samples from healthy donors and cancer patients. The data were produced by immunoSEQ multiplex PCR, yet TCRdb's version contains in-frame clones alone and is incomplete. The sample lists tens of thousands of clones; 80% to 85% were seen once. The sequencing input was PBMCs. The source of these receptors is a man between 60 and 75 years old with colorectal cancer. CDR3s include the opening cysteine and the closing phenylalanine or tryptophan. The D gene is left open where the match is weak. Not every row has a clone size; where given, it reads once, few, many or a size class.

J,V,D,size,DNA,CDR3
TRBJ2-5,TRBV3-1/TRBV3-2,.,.,TGTGCCAGCAGCCAAGATGCGGCAGGGGCTCGGGAGACCCAGTACTTC,CASSQDAAGARETQYF
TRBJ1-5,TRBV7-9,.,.,TGTGCCAGCGGCAGGGATGACAATCAGCCCCAGCATTTT,CASGRDDNQPQHF
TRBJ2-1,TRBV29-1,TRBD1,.,TGCAGCGTTGACCAGACAGGGGGCACAAGAAATGAGCAGTTCTTC,CSVDQTGGTRNEQFF
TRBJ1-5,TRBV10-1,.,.,TGCGCCAGCAGTGATAGCAATCAGCCCCAGCATTTT,CASSDSNQPQHF
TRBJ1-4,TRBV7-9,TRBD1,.,TGTGCCAGCAGCCCACAGGGGGCTTCAGCTAATGAAAAACTGTTTTTT,CASSPQGASANEKLFF
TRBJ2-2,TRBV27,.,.,TGTGCCAGCAGTTTAGGACTCGGGAACACCGGGGAGCTGTTTTTT,CASSLGLGNTGELFF
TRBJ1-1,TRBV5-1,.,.,TGCGCCAGCAGCTTGGTACAGATGAACACTGAAGCTTTCTTT,CASSLVQMNTEAFF
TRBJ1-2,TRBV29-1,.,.,TGCAGCGTTGAGAGGGGTCAGGGACAAGGCTACACCTTC,CSVERGQGQGYTF
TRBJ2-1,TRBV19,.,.,TGTGCCAGTAGTACCACAGGGAGCTCCTACAATGAGCAGTTCTTC,CASSTTGSSYNEQFF
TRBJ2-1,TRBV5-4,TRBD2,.,TGTGCCAGCAGCTTGTATCGTAGCGGGGGGGCCAATGAGCAGTTCTTC,CASSLYRSGGANEQFF
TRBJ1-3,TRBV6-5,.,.,TGTGCCAGCAGTTACAATGGGGGAAACACCATATATTTT,CASSYNGGNTIYF
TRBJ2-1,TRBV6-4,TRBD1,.,TGTGCCAGCAGTGACTATTTTGACAGGGGGTCCTACAATGAGCAGTTCTTC,CASSDYFDRGSYNEQFF
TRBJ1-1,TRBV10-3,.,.,TGTGCCATCCGGGACGATGAAAGATCTGAAGCTTTCTTT,CAIRDDERSEAFF
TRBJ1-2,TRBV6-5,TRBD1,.,TGTGCCAGCAGTAACGCAGGGGGTAGAGGCTACACCTTC,CASSNAGGRGYTF
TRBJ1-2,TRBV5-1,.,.,TGCGCCAGCAGCGCACAGGGTGAGGGCTATGGCTACACCTTC,CASSAQGEGYGYTF
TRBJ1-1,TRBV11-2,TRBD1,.,TGTGCCAGCAGCCCTCGGACAGGGACTGAAGCTTTCTTT,CASSPRTGTEAFF
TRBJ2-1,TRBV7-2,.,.,TGTGCCAGCAGCGGAACGACAGGACACTACAATGAGCAGTTCTTC,CASSGTTGHYNEQFF
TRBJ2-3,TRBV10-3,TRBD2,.,TGTGCCATCAGTGAGTTCGGGACTAGCGGGGGGGCCCCCACAGATACGCAGTATTTT,CAISEFGTSGGAPTDTQYF
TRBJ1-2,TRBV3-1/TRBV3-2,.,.,TGTGCCAGCAGCCAAGCCCGGGATGACCCCTATGGCTACACCTTC,CASSQARDDPYGYTF
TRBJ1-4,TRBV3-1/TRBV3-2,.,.,TGTGCCAGCAGCCCCGGGTACTCCAATGAAAAACTGTTTTTT,CASSPGYSNEKLFF
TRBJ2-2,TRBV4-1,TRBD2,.,TGCGCCAGCAGCCCAGAATTTGGCGGGGGGGCCAACACCGGGGAGCTGTTTTTT,CASSPEFGGGANTGELFF
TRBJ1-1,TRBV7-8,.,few,TGTGCCAGCAGCTTAGACCCGCAGATGAACACTGAAGCTTTCTTT,CASSLDPQMNTEAFF
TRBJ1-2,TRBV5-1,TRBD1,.,TGCGCCAGCAGCTTGGGCGGTGCCGGGACAGAAACGGGCTACACCTTC,CASSLGGAGTETGYTF
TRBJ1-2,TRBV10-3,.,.,TGTGCCATCACCGCTCAGGGTAGCTATGGCTACACCTTC,CAITAQGSYGYTF
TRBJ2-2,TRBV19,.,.,TGTGCCAGTAGTATAGGGGGCAGCGGGGAGCTGTTTTTT,CASSIGGSGELFF
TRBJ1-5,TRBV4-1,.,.,TGCGCCAGCAGCCAAGGGGGGTACGCGGGCAATCAGCCCCAGCATTTT,CASSQGGYAGNQPQHF
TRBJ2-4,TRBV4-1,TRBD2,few,TGCGCCAGCAGCCAAGATCAACAGCGGGGTGGAGCCAAAAACATTCAGTACTTC,CASSQDQQRGGAKNIQYF